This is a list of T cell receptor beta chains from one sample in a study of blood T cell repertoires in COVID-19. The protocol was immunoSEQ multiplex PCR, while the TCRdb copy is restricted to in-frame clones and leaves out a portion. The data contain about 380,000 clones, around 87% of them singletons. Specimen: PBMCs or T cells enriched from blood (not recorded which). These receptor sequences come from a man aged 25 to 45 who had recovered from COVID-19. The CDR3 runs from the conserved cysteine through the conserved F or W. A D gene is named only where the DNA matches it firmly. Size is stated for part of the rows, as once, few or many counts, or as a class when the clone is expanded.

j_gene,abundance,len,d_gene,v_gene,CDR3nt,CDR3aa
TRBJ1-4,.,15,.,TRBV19,TGTGCCAGTAGTTCATGGACTGTATCTAATGAAAAACTGTTTTTT,CASSSWTVSNEKLFF
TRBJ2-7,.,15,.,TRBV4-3,TGCGCCAGCAGCCAAGAAAACACCTTCTCCTACGAGCAGTACTTC,CASSQENTFSYEQYF
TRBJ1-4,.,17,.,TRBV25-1,TGTGCCAGCAGTGAATCCGGGAGGGGCTGGTCTAATGAAAAACTGTTTTTT,CASSESGRGWSNEKLFF
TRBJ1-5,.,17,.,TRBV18,TGTGCCAGCTCACCACCTTTGGGGCTTCGGGGCAATCAGCCCCAGCATTTT,CASSPPLGLRGNQPQHF
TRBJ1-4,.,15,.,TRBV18,TGTGCCAGCTCACTTTCGGACAGACATAATGAAAAACTGTTTTTT,CASSLSDRHNEKLFF
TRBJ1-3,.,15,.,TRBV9,TGTGCCAGCAGCGTCTCCCAAGGGGCTGGAAACACCATATATTTT,CASSVSQGAGNTIYF
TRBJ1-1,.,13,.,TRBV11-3,TGTGCCAGCAGCTTAGCCTTGAACACTGAAGCTTTCTTT,CASSLALNTEAFF
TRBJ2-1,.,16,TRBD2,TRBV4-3,TGCGCCAGCAGCCGAACTAGCGGGGCCTCCTACAATGAGCAGTTCTTC,CASSRTSGASYNEQFF
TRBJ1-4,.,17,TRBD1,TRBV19,TGTGCCAGTAGTAGTCGACAGGGAGTTGAAACTAATGAAAAACTGTTTTTT,CASSSRQGVETNEKLFF
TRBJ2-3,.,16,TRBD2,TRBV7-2,TGTGCCAGCAGCTTAGTTAGCGGGGGGGCCCCAGGTACGCAGTATTTT,CASSLVSGGAPGTQYF
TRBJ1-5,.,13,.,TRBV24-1,TGTGCCACCACTCGGGACAACAATCAGCCCCAGCATTTT,CATTRDNNQPQHF
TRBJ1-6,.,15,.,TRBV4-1,TGCGCCAGCAGCCACCGAACCGGACAAATTCCACCCCTCCACTTT,CASSHRTGQIPPLHF
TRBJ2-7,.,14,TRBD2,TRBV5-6,TGTGCCAGCAGCCCGGGGGGGGGACCTTACGAGCAGTACTTC,CASSPGGGPYEQYF
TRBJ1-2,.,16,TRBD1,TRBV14,TGTGCCAGCAGCCAATCTTCATCAGGGACAGGGGGCGCGTACACCTTC,CASSQSSSGTGGAYTF
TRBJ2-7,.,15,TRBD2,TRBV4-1,TGCGCCAGCAGCCCAAACTCGGGGGGGGCTAACGAGCAGTACTTC,CASSPNSGGANEQYF
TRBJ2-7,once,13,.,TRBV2,TGTGCCAGCAGCAGGGGGGAGTCCTACGAGCAGTACTTC,CASSRGESYEQYF
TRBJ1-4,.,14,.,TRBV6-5,TGTGCCAGCAGAAGCGGGACTACTAATGAAAAACTGTTTTTT,CASRSGTTNEKLFF
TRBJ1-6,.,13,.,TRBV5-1,TGCGCCAGCCGGACAGAGAATAATTCACCCCTCCACTTT,CASRTENNSPLHF
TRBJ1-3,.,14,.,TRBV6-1,TGTGCCAGCAGTGACAGGACAGCTGGAAACACCATATATTTT,CASSDRTAGNTIYF
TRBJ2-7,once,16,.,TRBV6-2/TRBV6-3,TGTGCCAGCAGTTCCTCAAGGGACATCGTCTCCTACGAGCAGTACTTC,CASSSSRDIVSYEQYF
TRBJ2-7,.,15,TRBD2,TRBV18,TGTGCCAGCTCACCCGGGACTAGCGGGGGCCTCGAGCAGTACTTC,CASSPGTSGGLEQYF
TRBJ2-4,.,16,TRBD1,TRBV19,TGTGCCAGTAGTCCCAGGACAGGGTGGACCAAAAACATTCAGTACTTC,CASSPRTGWTKNIQYF
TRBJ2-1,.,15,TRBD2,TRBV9,TGTGCCAGCAGTGTTGGCGGGGGGGCCGAGGATGAGCAGTTCTTC,CASSVGGGAEDEQFF
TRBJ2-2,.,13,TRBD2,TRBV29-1,TGCAGCTCTTCCGGGGGGGTCAGCGGGGAGCTGTTTTTT,CSSSGGVSGELFF
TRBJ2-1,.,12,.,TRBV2,TGTGCCAGCAGTGATCAGCGGAAACAGCAGTTCTTC,CASSDQRKQQFF
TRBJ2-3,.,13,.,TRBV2,TGTGCCAGCAGTGGAGGGTCCCGAGATACGCAGTATTTT,CASSGGSRDTQYF
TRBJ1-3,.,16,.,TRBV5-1,TGCGCCAGCAGCGCCTCGGGACAAGACTCTGGAAACACCATATATTTT,CASSASGQDSGNTIYF
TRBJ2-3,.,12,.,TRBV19,TGTGCCAGTAGTCAGGGGACAGATACGCAGTATTTT,CASSQGTDTQYF
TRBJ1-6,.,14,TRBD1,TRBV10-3,TGTGCCATCAGTGAGGTAGGGGGCGATTCACCCCTCCACTTT,CAISEVGGDSPLHF
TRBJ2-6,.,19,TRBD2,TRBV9,TGTGCCAGCAGCCACCATTGGGGGGAGGGCTTCTCTGGGGCCAACGTCCTGACTTTC,CASSHHWGEGFSGANVLTF
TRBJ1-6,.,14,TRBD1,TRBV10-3,TGTGCCATCAGCCGGGACAGCTATAATTCACCCCTCCACTTT,CAISRDSYNSPLHF
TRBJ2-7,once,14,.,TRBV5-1,TGCGCCAGCAGCTTGCCTGGCGACACGTACGAGCAGTACTTC,CASSLPGDTYEQYF
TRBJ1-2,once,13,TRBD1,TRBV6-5,TGTGCCAGCACCCGGGACAGGGCAGCTGGCTACACCTTC,CASTRDRAAGYTF
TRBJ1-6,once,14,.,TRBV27,TGTGCCAGCAGTTATCGGGGATTTAATTCACCCCTCCACTTT,CASSYRGFNSPLHF
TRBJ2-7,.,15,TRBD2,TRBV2,TGTGCCAGCAGTACCGGGCGGGGGGGCGCCTACGAGCAGTACTTC,CASSTGRGGAYEQYF
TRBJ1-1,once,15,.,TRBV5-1,TGCGCCAGCAGCTTTAATGGTTGGGGAGTGGCTGAAGCTTTCTTT,CASSFNGWGVAEAFF
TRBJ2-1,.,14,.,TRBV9,TGTGCCAGCAGCGTTTACGGGGGGCGCGATGAGCAGTTCTTC,CASSVYGGRDEQFF
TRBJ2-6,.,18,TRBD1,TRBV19,TGTGCCAGTAGTACCCCCCGCCAGACAGGGTTTGGGGCCAACGTCCTGACTTTC,CASSTPRQTGFGANVLTF
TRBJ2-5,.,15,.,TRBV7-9,TGTGCCAGCAGCTTAGTGGTGCCGTTGGCAGAGACCCAGTACTTC,CASSLVVPLAETQYF
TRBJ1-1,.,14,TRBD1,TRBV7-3,TGTGCCAGCAGCGCGCAGGGGGCTGGGACTGAAGCTTTCTTT,CASSAQGAGTEAFF
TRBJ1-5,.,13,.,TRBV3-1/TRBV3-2,TGTGCCAGCAGCCAAGCAGGGAATCAGCCCCAGCATTTT,CASSQAGNQPQHF